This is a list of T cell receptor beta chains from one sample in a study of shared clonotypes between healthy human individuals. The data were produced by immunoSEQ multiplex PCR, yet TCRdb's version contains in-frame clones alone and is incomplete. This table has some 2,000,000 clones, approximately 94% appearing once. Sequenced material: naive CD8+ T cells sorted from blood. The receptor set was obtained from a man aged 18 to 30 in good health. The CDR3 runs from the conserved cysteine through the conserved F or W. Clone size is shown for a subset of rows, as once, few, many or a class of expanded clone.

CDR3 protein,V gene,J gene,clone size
CAISPGPSGDIQYF,TRBV10-3,TRBJ2-4,-
CASSVGLADTDTQYF,TRBV9,TRBJ2-3,-
CASSLAREGEVEQFF,TRBV7-8,TRBJ2-1,-
CASSFSSSSVEAFF,TRBV7-9,TRBJ1-1,few
CSVPGQGNQPQHF,TRBV29-1,TRBJ1-5,-
CASSSQGSNYGYTF,TRBV7-2,TRBJ1-2,-
CASSLSGGGLQETQYF,TRBV27,TRBJ2-5,-
CASRPTGEQGYEQYF,TRBV6-5,TRBJ2-7,-
CASSFRETGERYEQYF,TRBV18,TRBJ2-7,-
CAISESRTGTMGEQYF,TRBV10-3,TRBJ2-7,-
CASSLGGSGEANTGELFF,TRBV5-4,TRBJ2-2,-
CAWSPGLAADTQYF,TRBV30,TRBJ2-3,once
CASSLGGTGHSYEQYF,TRBV7-8,TRBJ2-7,-
CASSQQGGTEAFF,TRBV5-4,TRBJ1-1,-
CASSLVWGSYEQYF,TRBV7-9,TRBJ2-7,-
CASSQDLQSSYNSPLHF,TRBV4-3,TRBJ1-6,-
CASSHQGGTEAFF,TRBV4-1,TRBJ1-1,once
CASSTMEGSYNEQFF,TRBV19,TRBJ2-1,-
CASSLISGPTRQYF,TRBV7-9,TRBJ2-7,-
CASSELRGQGGEAFF,TRBV6-1,TRBJ1-1,-
CASSLRTGLGEQYF,TRBV27,TRBJ2-7,-
CAWSSVTYEQYF,TRBV30,TRBJ2-7,-
CASSYRGENQPQHF,TRBV6-5,TRBJ1-5,-
CSGGPVRSTDTQYF,TRBV29-1,TRBJ2-3,-
CASGEGQANTGELFF,TRBV27,TRBJ2-2,-
CASSLSFGTANTEAFF,TRBV27,TRBJ1-1,once
CASSLEGETQYF,TRBV27,TRBJ2-5,-
CASSLALIAGGPYNEQFF,TRBV7-8,TRBJ2-1,-
CASSPPDSPQETQYF,TRBV18,TRBJ2-5,-
CASSLRGSGNQPQHF,TRBV28,TRBJ1-5,-
CASSWGTEGGTEAFF,TRBV5-6,TRBJ1-1,once
CASSPPGSGSYNEQFF,TRBV27,TRBJ2-1,-
CASSPGGVYAYEQYF,TRBV7-9,TRBJ2-7,-
CASSFNLAQAKNIQYF,TRBV5-1,TRBJ2-4,-
CASSLDVPREQYF,TRBV11-2,TRBJ2-7,-
CASSEEAPGIGNEKLFF,TRBV2,TRBJ1-4,-
CASSLAREPHYEQYF,TRBV13,TRBJ2-7,-
CASTIGGADYGYTF,TRBV9,TRBJ1-2,-
CASGGGHTEAFF,TRBV6-5,TRBJ1-1,-
CAISDIDGTDTQYF,TRBV10-3,TRBJ2-3,-